The 26 T cell receptor beta chains reported below all come from one sample, sequenced in a study of blood T cell repertoires in COVID-19. The method was immunoSEQ multiplex PCR; TCRdb's version includes in-frame clones alone and lacks a portion of them. Of about 38,000 clones listed, around four fifths are singletons. The sample was peripheral blood. Every receptor here comes from a man in his fifties or sixties with active COVID-19.

The chain recombines TRBV7-8 with TRBJ2-4; D is ambiguous. The V end lost 4 bases, the J end lost 10 bases, and 17 bases lay between the germline ends. This CDR3 contains 14 residues. CDR1 and CDR2 (germline): SGHVS, FQNEAQ. CDR3 DNA: TGTGCCAGCAGCTCCCAGGCGCACCTGGTAATTCAGTACTTC. As protein: CASSSQAHLVIQYF.

This chain uses TRBV10-1 with TRBJ2-1; TRBD1 matches at 9 bases. Per germline, CDR1 WNHNN and CDR2 SYGVQD (reference sequence). The CDR3 length is 16 residues. The ends lost 1 base at V and 7 bases at J; junction bases unmatched: 8. The CDR3 DNA follows: TGCGCCAGCAGTGAGTGGGGACAGGGATCTAGGAATGAGCAGTTCTTC. Translating gives CASSEWGQGSRNEQFF.

Only a few counts were recorded for this clone. The chain employs TRBV18 and TRBJ2-7, with TRBD1 identical over 7 bases. V trimming: 2 bases; J trimming: 3 bases; junction bases outside the gene matches: 7. Germline lookup yields CDR1 KGHSH and CDR2 LQKENI. The CDR3 runs 15 residues. Written as DNA, the CDR3 is TGTGCCAGCTCACCAAAGTCCGACAGGGACTACGAGCAGTACTTC. This codes for CASSPKSDRDYEQYF. Looking up the rest from reference TRBV18 and TRBJ2-7 gives the full variable domain: NAGVMQNPRHLVRRRGQEARLRCSPMKGHSHVYWYRQLPEEGLKFMVYLQKENIIDESGMPKERFSAEFPKEGPSILRIQQVVRGDSAAYFCASSPKSDRDYEQYFGPGTRLTVT.

The chain is built from TRBV5-4 and TRBJ1-2; 7 bases map to TRBD1. Germline CDR1 SGHNT, CDR2 YYREEE (reference sequence). This CDR3 spans 16 amino acids. With 1 base clipped from V and 0 bases from J, the junction kept 6 bases outside the gene matches. The DNA of the CDR3 is TGTGCCAGCAGCTTGCGACGCGGGACAGCTAACTATGGCTACACCTTC. Encoded protein: CASSLRRGTANYGYTF. The complete variable domain, with remaining parts taken from reference TRBV5-4 and TRBJ1-2, reads ETGVTQSPTHLIKTRGQQVTLRCSSQSGHNTVSWYQQALGQGPQFIFQYYREEENGRGNFPPRFSGLQFPNYSSELNVNALELDDSALYLCASSLRRGTANYGYTFGSGTRLTVV.

J is TRBJ2-5 and V is TRBV9; D may be TRBD2 (5 bases). CDR1 is SGDLS and CDR2 is YYNGEE in the germline V gene. The CDR3 spans 13 residues. V lost 0 bases and J lost 7, with 10 bases in between. The CDR3 sequence is CASSVGSSGTQYF. In DNA, the CDR3 is TGTGCCAGCAGCGTAGGATCCAGCGGGACCCAGTACTTC.

The table lists this clone with a count of one. V gene TRBV16 combines with J gene TRBJ2-5; 8 bases agree with TRBD1. Trimming at V came to 3 bases and at J to 1 base, leaving 10 bases not matched to a gene. The CDR3 loop spans 17 amino acids. CDR1 KGHSY and CDR2 FQNENV come from the germline V gene. The CDR3 bases are TGTGCCAGCAGCCATATACCGGACAGGGTGCGCCAAGAGACCCAGTACTTC. Translation gives CASSHIPDRVRQETQYF.

This chain uses TRBV7-9 with TRBJ2-7, with a tentative D call TRBD1 (6 bases). Trimming removed 4 bases from V and 3 bases from J, with 10 bases in between. Germline-derived CDR1 and CDR2 are SEHNR and FQNEAQ (reference sequence). The CDR3 totals 13 residues. The CDR3, as DNA: TGTGCCAGCAGCTATGGGGGCCGCTACGAGCAGTACTTC. Residues: CASSYGGRYEQYF.

The rearrangement joins TRBV14 to TRBJ2-1; perhaps TRBD2 as D (6 bases). CDR3 size: 15 residues. V was clipped by 4 bases and J by 5 bases, with 15 bases between them. Germline CDR1 SGHDN, CDR2 FVKESK. CDR3 loop: CASSRRQRANNEQFF. DNA of the CDR3: TGTGCCAGCAGCCGCCGCCAGCGGGCGAACAATGAGCAGTTCTTC.

The CDR3 DNA reads as TGCGCCAGCAGCCTTCCGACAGGGAATGTGAACACTGAAGCTTTCTTT. This encodes CASSLPTGNVNTEAFF. The rearrangement uses TRBV5-1 and TRBJ1-1, with TRBD1 matching over 7 bases. CDR1 and CDR2 (germline): SGHRS, YFSETQ. The V and J ends lost 4 bases and 0 bases, in that order; junction bases with no gene match: 9. The CDR3 runs 16 residues.

The rearrangement joins TRBV7-6 to TRBJ2-1, with 7 bases lining up with TRBD2. Germline V lookup: CDR1 SGHVS, CDR2 FNYEAQ. J lost 5 bases, V lost 1 base, and 5 bases had no gene match. CDR3 size: 15 residues. The CDR3 nucleotides are TGTGCCAGCAGCTTAGGCGGGGGAACAAACAATGAGCAGTTCTTC. Amino acids: CASSLGGGTNNEQFF.

V usage is TRBV19 and J usage is TRBJ2-7, with D maybe TRBD2 (6 bases). CDR1 and CDR2 (germline): LNHDA, SQIVND (reference sequence). V was shortened by 6 bases and J by 6 bases, with 12 bases between the two germline ends. The CDR3 loop spans 12 amino acids. The chain's CDR3 is CASSPRGSEQYF. Written as DNA, the CDR3 is TGTGCCAGTAGCCCCCGGGGGAGCGAGCAGTACTTC.

V and J are TRBV10-3 and TRBJ2-1, with 7 bases that match TRBD1. CDR3 length equals 13 residues. The V gene end was trimmed by 7 bases and the J gene end by 8 bases; junction bases not matched to a gene: 8. Germline values: CDR1 ENHRY, CDR2 SYGVKD. CDR3 protein: CAINKDRVDEQFF. In DNA form, the CDR3 reads TGTGCCATCAACAAAGACAGGGTCGATGAGCAGTTCTTC.

V usage is TRBV7-2 and J usage is TRBJ1-3; 12 bases agree with TRBD1. With 5 bases clipped from V and 4 bases from J, the junction kept 9 bases outside the gene matches. The germline CDR1 and CDR2 sequences are SGHTA and FQGNSA. The CDR3 spans 17 residues. CDR3: CASSLGGTGGKGNTIYF. The CDR3 DNA sequence: TGTGCCAGCAGCCTAGGGGGGACAGGGGGCAAAGGAAACACCATATATTTT.

The V gene is TRBV2, the J gene TRBJ2-5; D perhaps matches TRBD2 (7 bases). Trimming cost V 6 bases and J 5 bases, with 19 bases left between them. CDR3 length equals 15 residues. Per germline, CDR1 SNHLY and CDR2 FYNNEI. The CDR3 protein is CASRRGPGGWETQYF. As DNA, the CDR3 is TGTGCCAGCAGGCGGGGGCCCGGGGGCTGGGAGACCCAGTACTTC.

This clone was detected only a few times. J is TRBJ1-5 and V is TRBV10-1; no definite D call. Germline V gene lookup returns CDR1 WNHNN and CDR2 SYGVQD (reference sequence). This CDR3 comprises 13 residues. Trimming stripped 7 bases from V and 1 base from J, with 8 bases between. The CDR3 nucleotides read TGCGCCAGCATCGGCGGAAGCAATCAGCCCCAGCATTTT. This encodes CASIGGSNQPQHF.

The genes are TRBV5-1 and TRBJ2-5; 7 nucleotides align to TRBD1. The CDR3 is 12 amino acids. Germline CDR1 SGHRS, CDR2 YFSETQ. The ends lost 2 bases at V and 5 bases at J; junction bases unmatched: 0. The CDR3 sequence: CASSLQGETQYF. In nucleotides, the CDR3 is TGCGCCAGCAGCTTACAGGGGGAGACCCAGTACTTC.

V and J are TRBV11-2 and TRBJ2-7; no clear D gene. Trimming cost V 0 bases and J 0 bases, with 6 bases left between them. The CDR3 consists of 14 residues. Germline-derived CDR1 and CDR2 are SGHAT and FQNNGV. CDR3 in DNA: TGTGCCAGCAGCTTAGATCCCCACTCCTACGAGCAGTACTTC. This gives the protein CASSLDPHSYEQYF.

The chain employs TRBV7-2 and TRBJ1-4; TRBD1 agrees at 7 bases. The germline V gene has CDR1 SGHTA and CDR2 FQGNSA. V trimming: 1 base; J trimming: 8 bases; junction bases outside the gene matches: 4. The CDR3 totals 14 residues. The chain's CDR3 is CASSLVGGGEKLFF. The DNA of the CDR3 is TGTGCCAGCAGCTTAGTCGGAGGGGGCGAAAAACTGTTTTTT.

J is TRBJ1-6 and V is TRBV19; TRBD1 matches at 10 bases. V gave up 7 bases and J gave up 5 bases; unmatched junction bases: 5. This CDR3 is built from 15 residues. From germline, CDR1 is LNHDA and CDR2 SQIVND (reference sequence). This chain's CDR3 is CASTETGGDNSPLHF. CDR3 sequence (DNA): TGTGCCAGTACGGAGACAGGGGGCGATAATTCACCCCTCCACTTT.

The V and J genes are TRBV28 and TRBJ2-5, with D perhaps matching TRBD1 (6 bases). The V gene's germline CDR1 is MDHEN and CDR2 SYDVKM. The V gene lost 7 bases and the J gene lost 5 bases, with 14 bases spanning the gap. The CDR3 runs 13 residues. The CDR3 region has the DNA TGTGCCAGCAAGGGACAACTGAGGGAGACCCAGTACTTC. Translation gives CASKGQLRETQYF.

The J gene is TRBJ2-3, the V gene TRBV6-5; 10 bases fit TRBD1. CDR3 length: 15 residues. The germline gives CDR1 MNHEY, CDR2 SVGAGI. Trimming took 4 bases from V and 5 from J; bases not matched to a gene: 6. The CDR3 reads CASSFRQGAIDTQYF. CDR3 coding DNA: TGTGCCAGCAGTTTCCGACAGGGGGCAATAGATACGCAGTATTTT.

This chain links TRBV7-9 with TRBJ2-7; D gene unclear. V was clipped by 0 bases and J by 9 bases, with 12 bases between them. Germline V gene sequence: CDR1 SEHNR, CDR2 FQNEAQ (reference sequence). The CDR3 is 13 residues long. The CDR3 coding sequence is TGTGCCAGCAGCTTAGCGCGGTCGATAACGCAGTACTTC. Translation: CASSLARSITQYF.

This clone was detected only once. The genes are TRBV12-2 and TRBJ1-2; the table's D call, TRBD1, has no DNA check behind it. TRBV12-2 is designated a pseudogene. The CDR3 loop spans 17 amino acids. CDR3 loop: CASRLAAVKGKGYGYTF. The CDR3 bases are TGTGCAAGTCGCTTAGCGGCGGTAAAAGGAAAGGGGTATGGCTACACCTTC.

A word on this clone: In the same sample, other DNA sequences code for this CDR3. The rearrangement joins TRBV18 to TRBJ2-5, with no clear D. The CDR3 consists of 13 residues. The V gene lost 2 bases and the J gene lost 1 base, with 5 bases spanning the gap. Germline assignment: CDR1 KGHSH and CDR2 LQKENI. CDR3 amino acids: CASSPGSQETQYF. The CDR3 coding sequence is TGTGCCAGCTCACCAGGCTCCCAAGAGACCCAGTACTTC.

The gene calls are TRBV5-1 and TRBJ2-3; D possibly corresponds to TRBD2 (6 bases). Germline loops: CDR1 SGHRS, CDR2 YFSETQ. Trimming removed 0 bases from V and 10 bases from J, with 18 bases in between. This CDR3 is built from 15 residues. CDR3 region: CASSLGGVSPQAQYF. The DNA for the CDR3 is TGCGCCAGCAGCTTGGGCGGGGTTAGCCCACAAGCGCAGTATTTT.

The chain employs TRBV27 and TRBJ1-5; no reliable D call. The CDR3 is made up of 14 amino acids. CDR1 and CDR2 (germline): MNHEY, SMNVEV (reference sequence). The germline V and J ends were trimmed by 0 bases and 6 bases, with 9 bases remaining between them. Written as DNA, the CDR3 is TGTGCCAGCAGTTTATCGTTCGGGGTTCAGCCCCAGCATTTT. It codes for CASSLSFGVQPQHF.